Included here is one TCR beta chain sequence, with context. Other DNA sequences in the same sample also yield this CDR3. Regarding treatment: 19 received Ad26.COV2.S at low or high dose, single or two shots; about 5 received placebo; per-sample allocation not given. Following the first vaccine or placebo injection, samples were taken on day 63. V shed 4 bases and J shed 8 bases, with 9 bases lying between them. The CDR3 is made up of 11 amino acids. Per germline, CDR1 SGHRS and CDR2 YFSETQ. Libraries were prepared by immunoSEQ multiplex PCR; TCRdb keeps only in-frame clonotypes and omits some of them. The top ten hold around 2% of the sample, which has 300,000 to 400,000 clones, 85% seen once. This entry is derived from a study of Ad26.COV2.S vaccination and SARS-CoV-2 variants.

The sequencing used peripheral blood, collected in a trial of Ad26.COV2.S vaccine versus placebo. This clonotype was obtained from a person between 18 and 65 years old who received the Ad26.COV2.S COVID-19 vaccine or a placebo. The V gene is TRBV5-1, the J gene TRBJ1-2; D unresolved. The CDR3 spells CASSPGGGYTF. As DNA, the CDR3 is TGCGCCAGCAGCCCCGGAGGGGGCTACACCTTC.